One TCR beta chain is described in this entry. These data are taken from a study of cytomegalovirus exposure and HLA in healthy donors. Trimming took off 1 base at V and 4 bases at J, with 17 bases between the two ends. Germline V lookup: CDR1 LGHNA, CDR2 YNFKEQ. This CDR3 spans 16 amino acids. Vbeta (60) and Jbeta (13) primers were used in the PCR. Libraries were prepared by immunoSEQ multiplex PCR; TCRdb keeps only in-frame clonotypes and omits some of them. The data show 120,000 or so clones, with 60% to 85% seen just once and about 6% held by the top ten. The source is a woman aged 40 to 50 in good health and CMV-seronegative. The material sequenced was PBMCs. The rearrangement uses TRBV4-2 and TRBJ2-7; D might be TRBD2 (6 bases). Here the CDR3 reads CASSQARSGDRYEQYF. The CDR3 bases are TGTGCCAGCAGCCAAGCTCGATCGGGGGATCGGTACGAGCAGTACTTC.